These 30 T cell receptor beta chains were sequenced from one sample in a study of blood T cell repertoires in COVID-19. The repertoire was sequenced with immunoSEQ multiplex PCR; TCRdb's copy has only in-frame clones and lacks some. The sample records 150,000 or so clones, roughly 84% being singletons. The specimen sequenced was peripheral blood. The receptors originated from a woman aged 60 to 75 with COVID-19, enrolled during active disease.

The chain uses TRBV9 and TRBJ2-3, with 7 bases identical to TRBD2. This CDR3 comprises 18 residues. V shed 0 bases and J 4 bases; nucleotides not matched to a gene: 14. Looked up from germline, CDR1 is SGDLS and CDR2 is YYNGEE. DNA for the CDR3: TGTGCCAGCAGCGTAGGTACTAGCGCCTCCCGGAAGGCAGATACGCAGTATTTT. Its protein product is CASSVGTSASRKADTQYF.

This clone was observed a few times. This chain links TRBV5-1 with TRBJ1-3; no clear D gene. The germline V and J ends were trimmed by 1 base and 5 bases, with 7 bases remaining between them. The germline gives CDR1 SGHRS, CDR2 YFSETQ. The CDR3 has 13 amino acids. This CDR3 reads CASSLNIRNTIYF. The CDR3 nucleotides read TGCGCCAGCAGCTTGAATATCCGAAACACCATATATTTT.

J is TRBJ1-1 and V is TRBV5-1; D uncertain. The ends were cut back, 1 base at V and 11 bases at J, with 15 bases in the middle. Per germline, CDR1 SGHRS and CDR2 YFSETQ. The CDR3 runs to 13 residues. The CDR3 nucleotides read TGCGCCAGCAGCTTGTCTCCGACGGGGAGGGCTTTCTTT. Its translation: CASSLSPTGRAFF.

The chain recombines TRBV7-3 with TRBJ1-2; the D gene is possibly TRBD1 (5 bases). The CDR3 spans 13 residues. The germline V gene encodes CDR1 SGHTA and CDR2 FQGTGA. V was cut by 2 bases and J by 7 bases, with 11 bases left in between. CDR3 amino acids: CASSLDGAAGYTF. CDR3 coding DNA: TGTGCCAGCAGCTTAGATGGGGCTGCTGGCTACACCTTC.

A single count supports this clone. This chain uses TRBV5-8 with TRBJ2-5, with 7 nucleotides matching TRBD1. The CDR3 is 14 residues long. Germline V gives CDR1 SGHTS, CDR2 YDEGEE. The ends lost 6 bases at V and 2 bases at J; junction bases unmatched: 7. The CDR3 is CASIPGQRQETQYF. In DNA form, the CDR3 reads TGTGCCAGCATCCCGGGACAGAGACAAGAGACCCAGTACTTC.

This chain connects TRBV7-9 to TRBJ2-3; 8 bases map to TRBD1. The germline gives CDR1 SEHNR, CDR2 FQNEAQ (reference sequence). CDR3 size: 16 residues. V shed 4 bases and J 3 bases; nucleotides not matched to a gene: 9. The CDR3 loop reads CASSSGQGKLTDTQYF. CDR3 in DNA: TGTGCCAGCAGCTCCGGACAGGGCAAGCTAACAGATACGCAGTATTTT. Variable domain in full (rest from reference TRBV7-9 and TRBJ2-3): DTGVSQNPRHKITKRGQNVTFRCDPISEHNRLYWYRQTLGQGPEFLTYFQNEAQLEKSRLLSDRFSAERPKGSFSTLEIQRTEQGDSAMYLCASSSGQGKLTDTQYFGPGTRLTVL.

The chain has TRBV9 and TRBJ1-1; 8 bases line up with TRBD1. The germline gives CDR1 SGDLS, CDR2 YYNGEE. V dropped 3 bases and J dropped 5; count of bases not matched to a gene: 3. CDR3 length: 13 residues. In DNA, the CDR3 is TGTGCCAGCAGCGGACAGGGGATTACTGAAGCTTTCTTT. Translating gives CASSGQGITEAFF.

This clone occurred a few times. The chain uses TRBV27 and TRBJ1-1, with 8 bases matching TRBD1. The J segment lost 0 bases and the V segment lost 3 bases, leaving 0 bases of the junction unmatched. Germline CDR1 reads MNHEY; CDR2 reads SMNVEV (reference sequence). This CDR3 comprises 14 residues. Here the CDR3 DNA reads TGTGCCAGCAGTTTGGACAGGGTGAACACTGAAGCTTTCTTT. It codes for CASSLDRVNTEAFF.

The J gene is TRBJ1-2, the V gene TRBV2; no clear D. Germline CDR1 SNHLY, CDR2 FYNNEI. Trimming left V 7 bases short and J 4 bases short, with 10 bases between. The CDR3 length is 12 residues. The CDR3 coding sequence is TGTGCCAGCACCAGTACGCTCTATGGCTACACCTTC. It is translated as CASTSTLYGYTF.

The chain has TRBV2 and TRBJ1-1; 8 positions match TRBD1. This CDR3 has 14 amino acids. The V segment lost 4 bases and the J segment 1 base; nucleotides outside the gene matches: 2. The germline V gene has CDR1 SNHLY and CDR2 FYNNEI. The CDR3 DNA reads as TGTGCCAGCAGTGTGCAGGGGGCGAACACTGAAGCTTTCTTT. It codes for CASSVQGANTEAFF.

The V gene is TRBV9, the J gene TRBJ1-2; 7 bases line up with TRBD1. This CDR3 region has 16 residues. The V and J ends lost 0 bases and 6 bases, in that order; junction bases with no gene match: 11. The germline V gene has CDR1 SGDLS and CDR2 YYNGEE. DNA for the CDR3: TGTGCCAGCAGCGTAGGAAGGGTCCAGGGGGGAAATGGCTACACCTTC. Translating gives CASSVGRVQGGNGYTF.

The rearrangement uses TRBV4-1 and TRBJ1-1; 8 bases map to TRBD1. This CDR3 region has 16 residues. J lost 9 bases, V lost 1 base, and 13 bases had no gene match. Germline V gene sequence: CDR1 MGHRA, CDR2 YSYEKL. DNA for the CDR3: TGCGCCAGCAGCCAAGGGCAGGGGGCAGTTATATGGAAAGCTTTCTTT. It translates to CASSQGQGAVIWKAFF.

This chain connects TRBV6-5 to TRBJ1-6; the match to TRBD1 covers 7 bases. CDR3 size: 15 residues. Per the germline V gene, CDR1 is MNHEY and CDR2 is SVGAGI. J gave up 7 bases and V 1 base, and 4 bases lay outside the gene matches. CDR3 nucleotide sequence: TGTGCCAGCAGTTACTACGGGACAGAGAATTCACCCCTCCACTTT. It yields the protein CASSYYGTENSPLHF.

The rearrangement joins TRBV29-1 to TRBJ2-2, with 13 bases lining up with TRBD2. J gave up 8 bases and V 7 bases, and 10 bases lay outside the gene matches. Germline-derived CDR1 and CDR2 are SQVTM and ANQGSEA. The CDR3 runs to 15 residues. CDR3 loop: CSGIGLAGERGELFF. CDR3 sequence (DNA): TGCAGCGGAATAGGACTAGCGGGAGAAAGGGGGGAGCTGTTTTTT.

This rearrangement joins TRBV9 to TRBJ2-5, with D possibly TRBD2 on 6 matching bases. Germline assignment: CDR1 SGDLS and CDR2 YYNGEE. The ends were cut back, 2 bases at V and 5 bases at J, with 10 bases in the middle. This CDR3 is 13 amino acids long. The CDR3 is CASSVGGVETQYF. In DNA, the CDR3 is TGTGCCAGCAGCGTCGGCGGGGTGGAGACCCAGTACTTC.

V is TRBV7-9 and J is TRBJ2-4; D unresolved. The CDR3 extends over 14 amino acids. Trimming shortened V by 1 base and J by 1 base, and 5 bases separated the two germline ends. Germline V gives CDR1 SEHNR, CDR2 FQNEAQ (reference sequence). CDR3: CASSLGQAKNIQYF. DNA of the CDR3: TGTGCCAGCAGCTTAGGGCAGGCCAAAAACATTCAGTACTTC.

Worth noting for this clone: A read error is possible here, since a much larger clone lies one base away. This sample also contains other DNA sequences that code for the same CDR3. CDR3 DNA: TGTGCCAGCAGCTTCGGAGGGAACACTGAAGCTTTCTTT. It encodes CASSFGGNTEAFF. This rearrangement joins TRBV5-6 to TRBJ1-1; unclear D gene. There are 13 residues in the CDR3. Germline assignment: CDR1 SGHDT and CDR2 YYEEEE. With 2 bases removed from V and 1 base from J, the gap between germline ends came to 6 bases.

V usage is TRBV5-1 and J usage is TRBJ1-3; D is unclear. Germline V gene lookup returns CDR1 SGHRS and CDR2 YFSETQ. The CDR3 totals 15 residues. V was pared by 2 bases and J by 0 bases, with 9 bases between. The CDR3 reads CASSLNADSGNTIYF. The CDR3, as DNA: TGCGCCAGCAGCTTAAACGCAGACTCTGGAAACACCATATATTTT.

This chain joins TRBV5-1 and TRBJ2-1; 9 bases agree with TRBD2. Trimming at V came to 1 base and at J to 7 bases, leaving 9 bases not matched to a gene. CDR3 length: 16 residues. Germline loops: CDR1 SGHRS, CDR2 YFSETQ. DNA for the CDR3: TGCGCCAGCAGCTTGTTGCTTAGCGGGAGAGGTAATGAGCAGTTCTTC. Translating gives CASSLLLSGRGNEQFF.

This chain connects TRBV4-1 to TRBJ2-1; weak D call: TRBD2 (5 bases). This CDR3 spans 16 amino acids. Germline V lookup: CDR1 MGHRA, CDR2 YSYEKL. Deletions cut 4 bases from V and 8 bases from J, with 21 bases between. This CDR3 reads CASSLPGQRRWDEQFF. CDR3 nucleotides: TGCGCCAGCAGCCTCCCCGGGCAGCGGAGATGGGATGAGCAGTTCTTC.

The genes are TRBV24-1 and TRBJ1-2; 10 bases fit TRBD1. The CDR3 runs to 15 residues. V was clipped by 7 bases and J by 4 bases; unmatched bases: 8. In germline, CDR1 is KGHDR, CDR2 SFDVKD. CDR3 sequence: CATSPGQGYTYGYTF. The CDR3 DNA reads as TGTGCCACCAGCCCGGGACAGGGGTATACCTATGGCTACACCTTC.

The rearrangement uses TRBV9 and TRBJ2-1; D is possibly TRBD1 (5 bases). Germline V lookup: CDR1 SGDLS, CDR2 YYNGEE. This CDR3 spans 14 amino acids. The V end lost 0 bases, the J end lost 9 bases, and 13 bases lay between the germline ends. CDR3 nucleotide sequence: TGTGCCAGCAGCGTAGTTGCCAGGGTCGGTGAGCAGTTCTTC. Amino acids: CASSVVARVGEQFF. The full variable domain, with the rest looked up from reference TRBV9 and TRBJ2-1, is DSGVTQTPKHLITATGQRVTLRCSPRSGDLSVYWYQQSLDQGLQFLIQYYNGEERAKGNILERFSAQQFPDLHSELNLSSLELGDSALYFCASSVVARVGEQFFGPGTRLTVL.

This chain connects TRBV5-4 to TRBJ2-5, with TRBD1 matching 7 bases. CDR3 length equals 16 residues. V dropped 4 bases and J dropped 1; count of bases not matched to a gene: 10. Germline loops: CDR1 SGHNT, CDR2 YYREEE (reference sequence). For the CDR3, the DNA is TGTGCCAGCAGCGACGGGACAGTTAGGACCCAAGAGACCCAGTACTTC. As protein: CASSDGTVRTQETQYF.

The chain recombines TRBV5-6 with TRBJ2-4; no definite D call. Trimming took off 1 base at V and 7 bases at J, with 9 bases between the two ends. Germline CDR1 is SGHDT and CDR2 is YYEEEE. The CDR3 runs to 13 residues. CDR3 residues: CASSLTGLNIQYF. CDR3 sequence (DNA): TGTGCCAGCAGCTTGACGGGTCTGAACATTCAGTACTTC.

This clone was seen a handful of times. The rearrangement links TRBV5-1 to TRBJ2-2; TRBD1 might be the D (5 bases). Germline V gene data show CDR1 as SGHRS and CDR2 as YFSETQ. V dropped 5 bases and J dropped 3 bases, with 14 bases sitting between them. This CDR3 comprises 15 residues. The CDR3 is CASSPYSTDTGELFF. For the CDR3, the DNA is TGCGCCAGCAGTCCCTATTCGACAGACACCGGGGAGCTGTTTTTT.

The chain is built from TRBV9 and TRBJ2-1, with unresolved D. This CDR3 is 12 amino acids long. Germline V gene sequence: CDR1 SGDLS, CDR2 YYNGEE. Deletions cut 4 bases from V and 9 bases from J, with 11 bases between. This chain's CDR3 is CASSLRLSEQFF. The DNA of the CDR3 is TGTGCCAGCAGCCTCCGGTTGAGTGAGCAGTTCTTC. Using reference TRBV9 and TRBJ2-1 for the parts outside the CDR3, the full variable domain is DSGVTQTPKHLITATGQRVTLRCSPRSGDLSVYWYQQSLDQGLQFLIQYYNGEERAKGNILERFSAQQFPDLHSELNLSSLELGDSALYFCASSLRLSEQFFGPGTRLTVL.

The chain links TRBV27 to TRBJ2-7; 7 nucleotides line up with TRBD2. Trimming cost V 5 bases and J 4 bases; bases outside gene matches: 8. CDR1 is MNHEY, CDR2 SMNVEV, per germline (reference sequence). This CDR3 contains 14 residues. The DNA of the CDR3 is TGTGCCAGCAGTGGGAGGGTCCCGACATACGAGCAGTACTTC. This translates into CASSGRVPTYEQYF.

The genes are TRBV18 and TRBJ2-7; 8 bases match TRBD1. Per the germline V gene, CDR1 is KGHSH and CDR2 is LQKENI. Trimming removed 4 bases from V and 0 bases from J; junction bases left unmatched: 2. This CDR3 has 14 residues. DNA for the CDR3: TGTGCCAGCTCACAGACAGGGGCCTCCTACGAGCAGTACTTC. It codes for CASSQTGASYEQYF.

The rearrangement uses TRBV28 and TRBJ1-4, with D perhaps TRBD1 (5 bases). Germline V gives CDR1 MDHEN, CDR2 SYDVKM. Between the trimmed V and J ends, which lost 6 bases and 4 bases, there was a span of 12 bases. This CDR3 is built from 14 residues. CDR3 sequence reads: CASSPGTLNEKLFF. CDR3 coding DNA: TGTGCCAGCAGCCCCGGGACTCTTAATGAAAAACTGTTTTTT.

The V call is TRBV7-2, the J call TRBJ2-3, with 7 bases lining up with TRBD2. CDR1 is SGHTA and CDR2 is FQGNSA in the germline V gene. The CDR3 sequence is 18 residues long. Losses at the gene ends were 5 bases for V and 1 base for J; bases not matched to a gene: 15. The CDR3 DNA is TGTGCCAGCAGCGCAAGGCGCGGGAGATGGCGGGGCACAGATACGCAGTATTTT. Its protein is CASSARRGRWRGTDTQYF.